This is a list of T cell receptor beta chains from one sample in a study of blood T cells in healthy people across ages. From the 5' RACE reads, TCRdb called clonotypes with MiXCR, one entry per CDR3 protein. The table records roughly 800,000 distinct CDR3 sequences, more than 20% of them present only once. These data were also filed under a second study, of T cells of mothers and their children.

Sequencing input: blood. These TCRs come from a boy younger than 18 in good health. CDR3s include the opening cysteine and the closing phenylalanine or tryptophan. A D gene is named only where the DNA matches it firmly. Not every row has a clone size; where given, it reads once, few, many or a size class.

J gene	clone size	V gene	D gene	CDR3 DNA	CDR3 protein
TRBJ1-1	-	TRBV5-1	-	TGCGCCAGCAGCTTGGTAGGGGAGAGGACTGAAGCTTTCTTT	CASSLVGERTEAFF
TRBJ1-4	few	TRBV6-2/TRBV6-3	-	TGTGCCAGCAGTGACTGGGAGGAAAAACTGTTTTTT	CASSDWEEKLFF
TRBJ2-3	few	TRBV7-9	TRBD2	TGTGCCAGCAGCAACGACGGGCTTCAAGCGGGGATAAGCACAGATACGCAGTATTTT	CASSNDGLQAGISTDTQYF
TRBJ1-5	-	TRBV20-1	-	TGCAGTGCTAGAGTCCTAGGCAATCAGCCCCAGCATTTT	CSARVLGNQPQHF
TRBJ2-4	-	TRBV13	TRBD1	TGTGCCAGCAGCGCCCCGGGACAGGGGAACATTCAGTACTTC	CASSAPGQGNIQYF
TRBJ1-2	few	TRBV3-1	TRBD1	TGTGCCAGCAGCTCGGCGGCGAGGGGGCAAGGCTACACCTTC	CASSSAARGQGYTF
TRBJ2-7	-	TRBV6-5	TRBD1	TGTGCCAGCAGTTATACGCGGGACAGGTTAAGTAAGGAGCAGTACTTC	CASSYTRDRLSKEQYF
TRBJ2-1	-	TRBV7-6	TRBD1	TGTGCCAGCAGCGGAGGGACAGGGACGGCCAATGAGCAGTTCTTC	CASSGGTGTANEQFF
TRBJ2-1	-	TRBV12-3/TRBV12-4	TRBD2	TGTGCCAGCAGTTTAGACCCAGGGAGGGGAGAAGGAAATGAGCAGTTCTTC	CASSLDPGRGEGNEQFF
TRBJ1-5	-	TRBV3-1	-	TGTGCCAGCAGCCAAGATGGGTCAGTTAATCAGCCCCAGCATTTT	CASSQDGSVNQPQHF
TRBJ2-4	-	TRBV9	-	TGTGCCAGCAGCGTAGGGCGGAACAAAAACATTCAGTACTTC	CASSVGRNKNIQYF
TRBJ2-4	-	TRBV6-1	-	TGTGCCAGCCTTCCCCCAGCCAAAAACATTCAGTACTTC	CASLPPAKNIQYF
TRBJ2-5	few	TRBV7-2	TRBD2	TGTGCCAGCAGCTTAGGTCTAGCGGGTATTAAAGAGACCCAGTACTTC	CASSLGLAGIKETQYF
TRBJ2-3	-	TRBV20-1	TRBD2	TGCAGTGCTAGAGACCCGGGACTAGCGGGGGTGGATACGCAGTATTTT	CSARDPGLAGVDTQYF
TRBJ2-5	-	TRBV4-3	-	TGCGCCAGCAGCCAAGATAGGGCTAGCGTGGAGACCCAGTACTTC	CASSQDRASVETQYF
TRBJ1-5	few	TRBV6-5	-	TGTGCCAGCAGTTATGGACAGACATATAGCAATCAGCCCCAGCATTTT	CASSYGQTYSNQPQHF
TRBJ1-1	-	TRBV29-1	-	TGCAGCGTTGTGCGGGCCCTGGGGACTGAAGCTTTCTTT	CSVVRALGTEAFF
TRBJ2-7	-	TRBV2	TRBD1	TGTGCCAGCAGACGACAGGGGGAGGACGAGCAGTACTTC	CASRRQGEDEQYF
TRBJ1-5	-	TRBV12-3/TRBV12-4	-	TGTGCCAGCAGTCCACAGGGTTGGGATCAGCCCCAGCATTTT	CASSPQGWDQPQHF
TRBJ2-5	-	TRBV11-2	TRBD2	TGTGCCAGCAGCCTTCTGGAGCGGGAGAAATTAGAGACCCAGTACTTC	CASSLLEREKLETQYF
TRBJ2-1	-	TRBV21-1	-	TGTGCCAGCAGCAAAGGTTGGGGGGACATGAAACAGAATGAGCAGTTCTTC	CASSKGWGDMKQNEQFF
TRBJ2-3	-	TRBV5-1	TRBD2	TGCGCCAGCAGCTTGGAGCGGGATGCCAGCACAGATACGCAGTATTTT	CASSLERDASTDTQYF
TRBJ2-1	few	TRBV6-2/TRBV6-3	TRBD2	TGTGCCACGCGCGGGACTAGCGGGGGGGCCTACAATGAGCAGTTCTTC	CATRGTSGGAYNEQFF
TRBJ2-5	many	TRBV12-3/TRBV12-4	-	TGTGCCAGCAGTTTACTTCGGGGGGAGACCCAGTACTTC	CASSLLRGETQYF
TRBJ2-1	once	TRBV3-1	-	TGTGCCAGCAGCCCCGAAAGGGGGAATGAGCAGTTCTTC	CASSPERGNEQFF
TRBJ2-1	few	TRBV9	-	TGTGCCAGCAGCCCAACCCCGGGCTCCTACAATGAGCAGTTCTTC	CASSPTPGSYNEQFF
TRBJ1-4	-	TRBV12-3/TRBV12-4	-	TGTGCCAGCTCCTCGCTCGGTAGGGAAAAACTGTTTTTT	CASSSLGREKLFF
TRBJ2-3	-	TRBV29-1	-	TGCAGCGTTGGGACACTGGAGAGCACAGATACGCAGTATTTT	CSVGTLESTDTQYF
TRBJ1-1	few	TRBV5-1	-	TGCGCCAGCAGCTTGGAGGCAGGGTCGGACACTGAAGCTTTCTTT	CASSLEAGSDTEAFF
TRBJ2-7	-	TRBV12-5	TRBD1	TGTGCTAGTGGTTTAGGACAGGGGCTCGGCGAGCAGTACTTC	CASGLGQGLGEQYF
TRBJ2-3	-	TRBV12-3/TRBV12-4	TRBD2	TGTGCCAGCAGTTTGTCCCGAGCGGGGGAAGCAGATACGCAGTATTTT	CASSLSRAGEADTQYF
TRBJ2-7	-	TRBV6-6	-	TGTGCCAGCAGTTACGATCAGGGGTTTTACGAGCAGTACTTC	CASSYDQGFYEQYF